These 29 T cell receptor beta chains were all obtained from the same sample, sequenced in a study of cytomegalovirus exposure and HLA in healthy donors (dated by TCRdb to between 2016 and 2019). Library preparation used the immunoSEQ multiplex PCR assay. A mixture of 60 forward primers for TCR Vbeta segments and 13 reverse primers for TCR Jbeta segments was used in the multiplex PCR. The source is immuneACCESS, and TCRdb retained only in-frame sequences with V and J called. Part of the clones is not carried over; for the studies checked, unresolved V genes explain less than half of this, and the remainder is unexplained. Recorded for this sample are roughly 170,000 clones; 80% to 85% of them occurred a single time. The ten largest clones represent around 1.6% of the sample. The sample comprised PBMCs. The source of these receptors is a man aged 50 or older in good health and CMV-seronegative.

This chain joins TRBV28 and TRBJ2-7, with 11 positions matching TRBD1. Losses at the gene ends were 7 bases for V and 11 bases for J; bases not matched to a gene: 13. Germline CDR1 is MDHEN and CDR2 is SYDVKM. The CDR3 is made up of 14 amino acids. The CDR3 DNA sequence: TGTGCCAGCATTTCTGGACAGGGGGCTGAGAGGGAGTACTTC. This translates into CASISGQGAEREYF.

The V call is TRBV21-1, the J call TRBJ2-2; the table assigns TRBD1, which was not confirmed against the DNA. TRBV21-1 is marked as a pseudogene. This CDR3 spans 16 amino acids. In nucleotides, the CDR3 is TGTGCCAGCAGCAAATTTACAGGGACGAACACCGGGGAGCTGTTTTTT. It encodes CASSKFTGTNTGELFF.

This clone was picked up one time. The V gene is TRBV30, the J gene TRBJ2-7; D is uncertain. Trimming took 7 bases from V and 6 from J, leaving 19 bases between them. This CDR3 has 13 amino acids. Germline-derived CDR1 and CDR2 are GTSNPN and SVGIG (reference sequence). In nucleotides, the CDR3 is TGTGCCTTCTCACAATGCCCCCCGTGCGAGCAGTACTTC. This translates into CAFSQCPPCEQYF.

The rearrangement uses TRBV19 and TRBJ2-3; 12 nucleotides align to TRBD1. This CDR3 is 16 amino acids long. CDR1 is LNHDA and CDR2 is SQIVND in the germline V gene (reference sequence). V shed 3 bases, J shed 5 bases, and the junction held 6 bases outside the gene matches. This chain's CDR3 is CASSIRDRGLVDTQYF. The CDR3 DNA reads TGTGCCAGTAGTATTCGGGACAGGGGGCTTGTAGATACGCAGTATTTT.

The chain has TRBV7-2 and TRBJ1-2; D is ambiguous. V was trimmed by 4 bases and J by 0 bases, leaving 12 bases between them. CDR1 and CDR2 from the germline V gene are SGHTA and FQGNSA. The CDR3 is 15 amino acids. For the CDR3, the DNA is TGTGCCAGCAGCTCCCAGGTGTCTTCTAACTATGGCTACACCTTC. Translation: CASSSQVSSNYGYTF.

This chain joins TRBV7-9 and TRBJ1-5, with TRBD1 identical over 7 bases. The trim removed 6 bases at V and 5 bases at J, leaving 4 bases unmatched. The CDR3 runs 13 residues. Per germline, CDR1 SEHNR and CDR2 FQNEAQ (reference sequence). Here the CDR3 reads CASSWDSHQPQHF. DNA for the CDR3: TGTGCCAGCAGTTGGGACAGTCATCAGCCCCAGCATTTT.

The chain couples TRBV29-1 to TRBJ1-1, with D perhaps TRBD1 (6 bases). Germline CDR1 reads SQVTM; CDR2 reads ANQGSEA. CDR3 length: 12 amino acids. V lost 4 bases to trimming and J lost 6 bases, with 12 bases between them. The CDR3 sequence: CSVVLQGAEAFF. The CDR3 coding sequence is TGCAGCGTTGTTTTACAGGGCGCTGAAGCTTTCTTT.

The chain recombines TRBV29-1 with TRBJ1-2; D is possibly TRBD1 (5 bases). CDR1 and CDR2 (germline): SQVTM, ANQGSEA. The V end was cut by 4 bases, the J end by 6 bases, with 15 bases between. This CDR3 spans 13 amino acids. CDR3 nucleotide sequence: TGCAGCGTTGTAGGGCAGGGCGTGAATGGCTACACCTTC. Its protein is CSVVGQGVNGYTF.

The chain is built from TRBV7-3 and TRBJ2-1, with 8 bases matching TRBD2. The CDR3 is 16 amino acids. The V segment lost 5 bases and the J segment 7 bases; nucleotides outside the gene matches: 13. CDR1 is SGHTA and CDR2 is FQGTGA in the germline V gene. The CDR3 DNA follows: TGTGCCAGCAGCGGCGCCAGCGGGGGAGGCTTAAATGAGCAGTTCTTC. Translating gives CASSGASGGGLNEQFF.

This chain connects TRBV7-9 to TRBJ1-5; D is undetermined. Trimming took 3 bases from V and 2 from J, leaving 5 bases between them. The CDR3 contains 13 residues. The germline gives CDR1 SEHNR, CDR2 FQNEAQ (reference sequence). CDR3 residues: CASSFTGNQPQHF. The DNA of the CDR3 is TGTGCCAGCAGCTTTACAGGCAATCAGCCCCAGCATTTT.

This chain links TRBV19 with TRBJ1-1, with D uncertain. Trimming pared 1 base from V and 1 base from J, leaving 7 bases between. CDR3 length equals 14 residues. Germline assignment: CDR1 LNHDA and CDR2 SQIVND (reference sequence). This CDR3 reads CASSIGAPNTEAFF. CDR3 nucleotide sequence: TGTGCCAGTAGTATAGGGGCCCCGAACACTGAAGCTTTCTTT.

The rearrangement links TRBV7-3 to TRBJ2-7; TRBD2 matches at 9 bases. CDR1 is SGHTA and CDR2 is FQGTGA in the germline V gene. Germline trimming cut 4 bases from V and 2 bases from J; bases unmatched to any gene: 6. CDR3 length equals 15 residues. DNA of the CDR3: TGTGCCAGCAGCTCCGCCAGCGGGAGGACCTACGAGCAGTACTTC. This translates into CASSSASGRTYEQYF.

The CDR3 DNA follows: TGTGCCAGTAGTGCGGGGGCTGACACAGATACGCAGTATTTT. Translation gives CASSAGADTDTQYF. J is TRBJ2-3 and V is TRBV19; possible D gene TRBD2, 7 bases. The V gene's germline CDR1 is LNHDA and CDR2 SQIVND (reference sequence). The CDR3 extends over 14 amino acids. V was trimmed by 5 bases and J by 2 bases, leaving 11 bases between them. Filled out from reference TRBV19 and TRBJ2-3, the complete variable domain reads DGGITQSPKYLFRKEGQNVTLSCEQNLNHDAMYWYRQDPGQGLRLIYYSQIVNDFQKGDIAEGYSVSREKKESFPLTVTSAQKNPTAFYLCASSAGADTDTQYFGPGTRLTVL.

A few counts support this clone. The rearrangement joins TRBV6-6 to TRBJ2-1, with TRBD1 matching 10 bases. Per the germline V gene, CDR1 is MNHNY and CDR2 is SVGAGI (reference sequence). J was trimmed by 3 bases and V by 4 bases; bases with no gene match: 3. This CDR3 is built from 15 residues. CDR3 sequence reads: CASSSGQGGYNEQFF. CDR3 bases: TGTGCCAGCAGTTCAGGACAGGGGGGCTACAATGAGCAGTTCTTC.

The table lists this clone with a count of one. The CDR3 here is CASSDSRGADVQYF. For the CDR3, the DNA is TGTGCCAGCAGTGATTCTCGGGGGGCGGACGTGCAGTACTTC. V usage is TRBV2 and J usage is TRBJ2-7; a weak D match, TRBD2 (7 bases). V was cut by 3 bases and J by 9 bases, with 18 bases left in between. The CDR3 is 14 amino acids. In germline, CDR1 is SNHLY, CDR2 FYNNEI. Together with reference TRBV2 and TRBJ2-7, the CDR3 gives the full variable domain: EPEVTQTPSHQVTQMGQEVILRCVPISNHLYFYWYRQILGQKVEFLVSFYNNEISEKSEIFDDQFSVERPDGSNFTLKIRSTKLEDSAMYFCASSDSRGADVQYFGPGTRLTVT.

This chain links TRBV4-2 with TRBJ2-3; weak D call: TRBD1 (6 bases). V was cut by 3 bases and J by 0 bases, with 22 bases left in between. The V gene's germline CDR1 is LGHNA and CDR2 YNFKEQ. This CDR3 is built from 19 residues. The CDR3 nucleotides are TGTGCCAGCAGCCATAGGGGGACAACAGGAACTACTAGCACAGATACGCAGTATTTT. Translation gives CASSHRGTTGTTSTDTQYF.

The chain recombines TRBV30 with TRBJ2-3; 9 bases match TRBD2. CDR3 length: 15 residues. CDR1 is GTSNPN, CDR2 SVGIG, per germline (reference sequence). V was clipped by 3 bases and J by 3 bases; unmatched bases: 7. In DNA, the CDR3 is TGTGCCTGGAGCCAAGGACTAGCGAAAACAGATACGCAGTATTTT. This codes for CAWSQGLAKTDTQYF.

This chain links TRBV27 with TRBJ2-1; D gene unclear. The CDR3 contains 14 residues. V dropped 0 bases and J dropped 4 bases, with 7 bases sitting between them. Germline V gene sequence: CDR1 MNHEY, CDR2 SMNVEV (reference sequence). CDR3 DNA: TGTGCCAGCAGTTTATCCCGCGGATACAATGAGCAGTTCTTC. Amino acid sequence: CASSLSRGYNEQFF.

This chain connects TRBV7-9 to TRBJ2-5; the match to TRBD2 covers 13 bases. The CDR3 contains 17 residues. V shed 9 bases, J shed 4 bases, and the junction held 14 bases outside the gene matches. Germline-derived CDR1 and CDR2 are SEHNR and FQNEAQ (reference sequence). The CDR3 loop is CASGGTSGISLRETQYF. DNA for the CDR3: TGTGCCAGTGGGGGGACTAGCGGGATAAGCCTCAGAGAGACCCAGTACTTC.

The V gene is TRBV29-1, the J gene TRBJ2-3; 9 bases are a match to TRBD1. The CDR3 is made up of 14 amino acids. With 7 bases clipped from V and 2 bases from J, the junction kept 7 bases outside the gene matches. Per germline, CDR1 SQVTM and CDR2 ANQGSEA. The CDR3: CSERTGVVTDTQYF. Here the CDR3 DNA reads TGCAGCGAACGGACAGGGGTGGTCACAGATACGCAGTATTTT.

J is TRBJ1-6 and V is TRBV9, with D uncertain. Germline V gives CDR1 SGDLS, CDR2 YYNGEE. The CDR3 consists of 15 residues. Between the trimmed V and J ends, which lost 6 bases and 1 base, there was a span of 11 bases. This CDR3 is CASTPGGSYNSPLHF. CDR3 DNA: TGTGCCAGCACTCCGGGCGGGTCCTATAATTCACCCCTCCACTTT.

The chain joins TRBV7-8 to TRBJ2-7; TRBD1 might be the D (5 bases). The germline V gene encodes CDR1 SGHVS and CDR2 FQNEAQ. V lost 4 bases and J lost 4, with 17 bases in between. The CDR3 consists of 15 residues. In DNA, the CDR3 is TGTGCCAGCAGCTCTCAAGGGGTCCCTTTATACGAGCAGTACTTC. Protein: CASSSQGVPLYEQYF.

This chain joins TRBV9 and TRBJ2-3, with 7 bases that match TRBD2. Trimming cost V 4 bases and J 2 bases; bases outside gene matches: 4. The CDR3 consists of 14 residues. Germline CDR1 is SGDLS and CDR2 is YYNGEE. CDR3 protein: CASSYGTTTDTQYF. CDR3 in DNA: TGTGCCAGCAGCTACGGGACTACCACAGATACGCAGTATTTT.

CDR3 DNA: TGTGCCATCAGTGAGTTCGAAACAGGGGGCGAGCAGTACTTC. As protein: CAISEFETGGEQYF. The chain recombines TRBV10-3 with TRBJ2-7, with 8 nucleotides matching TRBD1. The CDR3 contains 14 residues. Trimming at V came to 1 base and at J to 6 bases, leaving 5 bases not matched to a gene. The germline gives CDR1 ENHRY, CDR2 SYGVKD.

Here the CDR3 DNA reads TGTGCCAGCAGCTTTTTTCAGAGGGATAGTAATGAGCAGTTCTTC. Translating gives CASSFFQRDSNEQFF. This chain joins TRBV5-4 and TRBJ2-1; the D gene is possibly TRBD2 (5 bases). The germline gives CDR1 SGHNT, CDR2 YYREEE (reference sequence). V was trimmed by 2 bases and J by 7 bases, leaving 16 bases between them. This CDR3 has 15 residues.

The J gene is TRBJ1-2, the V gene TRBV4-1; TRBD1 matches 8 bases. Germline-derived CDR1 and CDR2 are MGHRA and YSYEKL. The junction had 6 bases not matched to a gene; V was cut back by 1 base and J by 5 bases. The CDR3 extends over 15 amino acids. In DNA, the CDR3 is TGCGCCAGCAGCCAAGGGAGACAGGGGATTTATGGCTACACCTTC. This sequence encodes CASSQGRQGIYGYTF.

Only one count was recorded for this clone. The J gene is TRBJ2-1, the V gene TRBV13; tentatively, D is TRBD2 (5 bases). Germline V gene data show CDR1 as PRHDT and CDR2 as FYEKMQ (reference sequence). V was trimmed by 6 bases and J by 0 bases, leaving 9 bases between them. This CDR3 region has 14 residues. CDR3 loop: CASSPGLSYNEQFF. In nucleotides, the CDR3 is TGTGCCAGCAGTCCTGGACTCTCCTACAATGAGCAGTTCTTC. Using reference TRBV13 and TRBJ2-1 for the parts outside the CDR3, the full variable domain is AAGVIQSPRHLIKEKRETATLKCYPIPRHDTVYWYQQGPGQDPQFLISFYEKMQSDKGSIPDRFSAQQFSDYHSELNMSSLELGDSALYFCASSPGLSYNEQFFGPGTRLTVL.

V gene TRBV19 combines with J gene TRBJ1-4; 8 bases agree with TRBD1. Germline V gives CDR1 LNHDA, CDR2 SQIVND (reference sequence). Losses at the gene ends were 6 bases for V and 2 bases for J; bases not matched to a gene: 2. This CDR3 contains 14 residues. The CDR3 DNA is TGTGCCAGTAGCCGGACAGGGACTAATGAAAAACTGTTTTTT. As protein: CASSRTGTNEKLFF.

This clone was recorded a few times. The chain employs TRBV19 and TRBJ1-1, with 7 nucleotides matching TRBD1. The germline V gene encodes CDR1 LNHDA and CDR2 SQIVND (reference sequence). The CDR3 contains 14 residues. The V and J ends lost 7 bases and 0 bases, in that order; junction bases with no gene match: 5. The CDR3 DNA is TGTGCCAGTATCGGGGGACAGCTGAACACTGAAGCTTTCTTT. Protein: CASIGGQLNTEAFF.